Listed below are T cell receptor beta chains from one sample, sequenced in a study of blood T cell repertoires in COVID-19. Profiled with immunoSEQ multiplex PCR; TCRdb holds only in-frame clones, not every one. Among about 170,000 clones listed, about 85% were seen once. Sequenced input: peripheral blood. The source is a woman in her 70s with COVID-19, enrolled during active disease. Each CDR3 is given with its conserved first and last residue. D genes are given only for firm matches.

DNA	CDR3	V	J	D
TGCAACGTTGCTCAAGCGGGGAACACCGGGGAGCTGTTTTTT	CNVAQAGNTGELFF	TRBV29-1	TRBJ2-2	-
TGTGCCAGCACCCTGGACAGGGCCAATCAGCCCCAGCATTTT	CASTLDRANQPQHF	TRBV2	TRBJ1-5	TRBD1
TGTGCCAGCAGCCCTTGGACAGGTTTAAGCACCGGGGAGCTGTTTTTT	CASSPWTGLSTGELFF	TRBV14	TRBJ2-2	TRBD1
TGTGCCAGCAGCTCCCTAAAGGGAGAGGAGACCCAGTACTTC	CASSSLKGEETQYF	TRBV5-6	TRBJ2-5	-
TGTGCCAGCAGCGTTTTGGGGGCAGGCGACAATGAGCAGTTCTTC	CASSVLGAGDNEQFF	TRBV9	TRBJ2-1	-
TGCGCCAGCAGCGCACAGGGGGACGGAAACACCATATATTTT	CASSAQGDGNTIYF	TRBV4-1	TRBJ1-3	TRBD1
TGTGCCAGCAGTACGGCCGGGGGGACTGAAGCTTTCTTT	CASSTAGGTEAFF	TRBV27	TRBJ1-1	-
TGTGCCAGCTCCATACAGAAGGGGGCATATAGTGAAGCTTTCTTT	CASSIQKGAYSEAFF	TRBV2	TRBJ1-1	TRBD1
TGCGCCAGCAGCCCCAGGACAGATGGAAACACCATATATTTT	CASSPRTDGNTIYF	TRBV5-1	TRBJ1-3	-
TGTGCCAGCAGTTTGGAGGGGGCAGGTGAAAAACTGTTTTTT	CASSLEGAGEKLFF	TRBV27	TRBJ1-4	TRBD1